This is a list of T cell receptor beta chains from one sample in a study of human T cells and chemical hapten exposure. TCRdb re-called the RACE reads with MiXCR, one entry per CDR3 protein. This sample has about 120,000 distinct CDR3 sequences, with 10% to 12% found just once. Sequenced material: whole blood, taken in connection with sensitization to the hapten diphenylcyclopropenone (DPC). The receptors stem from a woman in her forties or fifties with alopecia areata. Some clones in this sample may be carry-over from other donors' samples. CDR3s leave out the opening cysteine and the closing phenylalanine or tryptophan.

v_gene,j_gene,CDR3aa
TRBV11-2,TRBJ2-5,ASHRGGLETQY
TRBV28,TRBJ2-7,ASSLLGRYYEQY
TRBV29-1,TRBJ2-3,SVVGGPDTQY
TRBV6-2/TRBV6-3,TRBJ2-7,ASSRAGRASEQY
TRBV29-1,TRBJ2-3,SVPIDRRTDTQY
TRBV24-1,TRBJ2-1,ATSDAASSYNEQF
TRBV12-3/TRBV12-4,TRBJ2-1,ASSLSRRGGWNEQF
TRBV28,TRBJ1-1,ASSLSNSNTEAF
TRBV5-6,TRBJ1-1,ASSSGKGRGYTEAF
TRBV28,TRBJ2-7,ASSVPQSSYEQY
TRBV9,TRBJ2-3,ASSGVTDTQY
TRBV20-1,TRBJ2-4,SALGLAAQTKLAKNIQY
TRBV5-5,TRBJ1-4,ATGINNEKLF
TRBV9,TRBJ2-3,ASSVGDTLDTQY
TRBV6-1,TRBJ2-3,ASSDVGQLRTDTQY
TRBV7-8,TRBJ1-5,ASSLEIGPLTPQH
TRBV6-1,TRBJ1-5,ASSEALGNQPQH
TRBV29-1,TRBJ2-1,SVDTYNEQF
TRBV6-6,TRBJ2-3,ASSYRAGEPDTQY
TRBV10-3,TRBJ2-3,AIASGTDTQY
TRBV6-2/TRBV6-3,TRBJ2-1,ASSWGSSYNEQF
TRBV20-1,TRBJ2-3,SARRGTDTQY
TRBV29-1,TRBJ2-1,SFGAGGRSEQF
TRBV3-1,TRBJ1-2,ASSQDRTGFYGYT
TRBV7-2,TRBJ1-1,ASSSGQANTEAF
TRBV5-1,TRBJ2-3,ASTTQGLTDTQY
TRBV6-5,TRBJ2-5,ASSSRGGIQETQY
TRBV4-3,TRBJ1-2,ASSQSQESNYGYT
TRBV27,TRBJ2-3,ASSPGTSGADTQY
TRBV7-2,TRBJ2-3,ASSPDRGPITDTQY
TRBV7-8,TRBJ2-5,ASSLAGGIEETQY
TRBV7-6,TRBJ2-1,ASSLTHSQRLAGGGDEQF
TRBV18,TRBJ1-1,ASSPKVEAF
TRBV27,TRBJ1-1,ATRTGPMAEAF
TRBV20-1,TRBJ2-1,SARRQSSYNEQF
TRBV5-1,TRBJ2-5,ASSLDRSQETQY
TRBV7-6,TRBJ1-5,ASSSRQLNQPQH
TRBV5-1,TRBJ1-2,ASSLDREVNYGYT
TRBV13,TRBJ2-3,ASSPDRGITDTQY
TRBV14,TRBJ1-1,ASSLTGRGTEAF
TRBV6-1,TRBJ1-5,ASSATGDGGPQH